The clone carrying this T cell receptor (beta chain) was detected ten times or more. The target antigen is unknown. With template switching, a universal primer site was added, and the cDNA carried unique molecular identifiers. TCRdb itself ran the 5' RACE reads through MiXCR, one entry per CDR3 protein. The sample holds about 700,000 distinct CDR3 sequences, around 6% seen once. These data are taken from a study of identical twins. This CDR3 comprises 13 residues. Germline lookup yields CDR1 WNHNN and CDR2 SYGVQD (reference sequence). Trimming left V 4 bases short and J 2 bases short, with 5 bases between. General study findings and limits: The study found weaker excess twin sharing in beta out-of-frame sequences. Analyses of zero insertions could, in part, be confounded by invariant MAIT and iNKT cells. Compared with unrelated sharing, twin-shared out-of-frame alpha sequences had more low-probability sequences.

Source material: naive T cells sorted from blood. This TCR was sampled from a man aged 18 to 30 in good health. The chain links TRBV10-1 to TRBJ2-2; D call uncertain. The CDR3 bases are TGCGCCAGCAGTGGGTCTAACACCGGGGAGCTGTTTTTT. Amino acids: CASSGSNTGELFF.